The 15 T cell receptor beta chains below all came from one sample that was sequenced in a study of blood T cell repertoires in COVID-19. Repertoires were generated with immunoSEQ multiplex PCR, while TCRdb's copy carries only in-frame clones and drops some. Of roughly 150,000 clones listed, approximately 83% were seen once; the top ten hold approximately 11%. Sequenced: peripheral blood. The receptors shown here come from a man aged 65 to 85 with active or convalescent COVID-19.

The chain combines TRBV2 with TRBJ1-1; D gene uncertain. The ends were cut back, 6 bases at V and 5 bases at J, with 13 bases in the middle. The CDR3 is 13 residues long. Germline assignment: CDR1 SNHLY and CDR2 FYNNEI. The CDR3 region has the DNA TGTGCCAGCAGCGATGGGAGAAGTACTGAAGCTTTCTTT. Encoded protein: CASSDGRSTEAFF.

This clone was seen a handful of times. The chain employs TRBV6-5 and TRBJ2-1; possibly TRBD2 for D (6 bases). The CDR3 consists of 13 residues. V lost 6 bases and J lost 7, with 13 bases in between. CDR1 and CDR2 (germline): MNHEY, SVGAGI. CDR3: CASRKLLANEQFF. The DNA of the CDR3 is TGTGCCAGCAGAAAGCTACTAGCTAATGAGCAGTTCTTC.

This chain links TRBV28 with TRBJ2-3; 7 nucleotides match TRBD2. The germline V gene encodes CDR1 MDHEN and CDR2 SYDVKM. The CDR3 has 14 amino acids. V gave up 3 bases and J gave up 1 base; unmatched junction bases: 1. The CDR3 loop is CASSFRGGTDTQYF. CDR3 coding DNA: TGTGCCAGCAGTTTTCGGGGGGGCACAGATACGCAGTATTTT.

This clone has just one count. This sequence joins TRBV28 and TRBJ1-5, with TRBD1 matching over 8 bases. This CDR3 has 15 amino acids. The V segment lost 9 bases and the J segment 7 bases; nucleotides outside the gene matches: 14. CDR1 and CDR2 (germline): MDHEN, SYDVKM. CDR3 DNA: TGTGCCAGTAAATGGACAGGGAGGGGTGGACAGCCCCAGCATTTT. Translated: CASKWTGRGGQPQHF.

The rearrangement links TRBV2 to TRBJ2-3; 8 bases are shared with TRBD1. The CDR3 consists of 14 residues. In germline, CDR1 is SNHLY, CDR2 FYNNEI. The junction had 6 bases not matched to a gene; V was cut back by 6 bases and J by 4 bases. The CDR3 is CASSRQGLADTQYF. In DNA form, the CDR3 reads TGTGCCAGCAGCCGACAGGGGCTCGCAGATACGCAGTATTTT. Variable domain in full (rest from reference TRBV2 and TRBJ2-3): EPEVTQTPSHQVTQMGQEVILRCVPISNHLYFYWYRQILGQKVEFLVSFYNNEISEKSEIFDDQFSVERPDGSNFTLKIRSTKLEDSAMYFCASSRQGLADTQYFGPGTRLTVL.

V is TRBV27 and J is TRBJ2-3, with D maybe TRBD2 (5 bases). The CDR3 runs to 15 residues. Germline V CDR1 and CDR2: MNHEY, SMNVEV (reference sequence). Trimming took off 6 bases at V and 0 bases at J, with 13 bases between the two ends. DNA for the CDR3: TGTGCCAGCAGCCCCAGAGCGGCCAGCACAGATACGCAGTATTTT. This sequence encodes CASSPRAASTDTQYF.

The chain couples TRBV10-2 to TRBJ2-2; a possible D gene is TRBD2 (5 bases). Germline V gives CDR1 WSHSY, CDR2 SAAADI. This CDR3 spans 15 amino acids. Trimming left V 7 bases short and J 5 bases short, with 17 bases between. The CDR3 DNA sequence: TGCGCCAGCAAGCCCCAAGTCCCGGGGACCGGGGAGCTGTTTTTT. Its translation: CASKPQVPGTGELFF.

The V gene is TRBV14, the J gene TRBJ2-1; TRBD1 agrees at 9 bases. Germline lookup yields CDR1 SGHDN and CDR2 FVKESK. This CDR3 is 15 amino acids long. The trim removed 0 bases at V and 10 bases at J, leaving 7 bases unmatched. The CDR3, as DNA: TGTGCCAGCAGCCAAGACGGACAGGGGTTGACGGAGCAGTTCTTC. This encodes CASSQDGQGLTEQFF.

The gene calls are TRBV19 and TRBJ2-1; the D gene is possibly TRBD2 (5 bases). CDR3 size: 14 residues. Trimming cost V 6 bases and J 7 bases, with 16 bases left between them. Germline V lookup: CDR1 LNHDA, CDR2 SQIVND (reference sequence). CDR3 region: CASSGIELGNEQFF. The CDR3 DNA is TGTGCCAGTAGCGGGATAGAGTTAGGGAATGAGCAGTTCTTC.

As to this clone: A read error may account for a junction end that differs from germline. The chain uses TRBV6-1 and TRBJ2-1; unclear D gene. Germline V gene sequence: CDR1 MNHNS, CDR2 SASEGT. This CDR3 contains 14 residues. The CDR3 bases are TGTGCCAGCCGTGACCTGTACTCCTACAATGAGCAGTTCTTC. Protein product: CASRDLYSYNEQFF.

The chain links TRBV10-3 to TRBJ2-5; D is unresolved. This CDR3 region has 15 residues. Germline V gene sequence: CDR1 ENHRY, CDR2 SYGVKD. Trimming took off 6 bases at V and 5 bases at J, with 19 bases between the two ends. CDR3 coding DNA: TGTGCCATCAGCCAACCCTCAGGCTCCTCGGAGACCCAGTACTTC. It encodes CAISQPSGSSETQYF.

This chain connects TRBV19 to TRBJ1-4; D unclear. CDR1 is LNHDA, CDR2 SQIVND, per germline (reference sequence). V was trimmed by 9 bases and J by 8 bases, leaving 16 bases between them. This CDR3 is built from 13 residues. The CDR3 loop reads CASRPAGTEKLFF. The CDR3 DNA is TGTGCCAGCCGCCCAGCGGGTACAGAAAAACTGTTTTTT.

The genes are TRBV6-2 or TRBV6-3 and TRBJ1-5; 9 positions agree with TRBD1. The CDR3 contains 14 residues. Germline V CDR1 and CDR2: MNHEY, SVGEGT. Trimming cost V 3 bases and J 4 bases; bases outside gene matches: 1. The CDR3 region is CASSYGQGNQPQHF. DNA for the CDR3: TGTGCCAGCAGTTATGGACAGGGGAATCAGCCCCAGCATTTT.

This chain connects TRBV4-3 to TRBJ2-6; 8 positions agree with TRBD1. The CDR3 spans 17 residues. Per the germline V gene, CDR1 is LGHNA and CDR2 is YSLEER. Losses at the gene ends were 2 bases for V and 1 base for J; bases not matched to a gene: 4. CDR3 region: CASSQLTGGSGANVLTF. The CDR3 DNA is TGCGCCAGCAGCCAACTAACAGGGGGGTCTGGGGCCAACGTCCTGACTTTC.

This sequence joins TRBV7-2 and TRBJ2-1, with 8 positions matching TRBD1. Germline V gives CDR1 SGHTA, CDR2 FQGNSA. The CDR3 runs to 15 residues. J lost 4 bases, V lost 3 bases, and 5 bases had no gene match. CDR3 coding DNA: TGTGCCAGCAGCTTTTCAGGGGGCAGTTACAATGAGCAGTTCTTC. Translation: CASSFSGGSYNEQFF.